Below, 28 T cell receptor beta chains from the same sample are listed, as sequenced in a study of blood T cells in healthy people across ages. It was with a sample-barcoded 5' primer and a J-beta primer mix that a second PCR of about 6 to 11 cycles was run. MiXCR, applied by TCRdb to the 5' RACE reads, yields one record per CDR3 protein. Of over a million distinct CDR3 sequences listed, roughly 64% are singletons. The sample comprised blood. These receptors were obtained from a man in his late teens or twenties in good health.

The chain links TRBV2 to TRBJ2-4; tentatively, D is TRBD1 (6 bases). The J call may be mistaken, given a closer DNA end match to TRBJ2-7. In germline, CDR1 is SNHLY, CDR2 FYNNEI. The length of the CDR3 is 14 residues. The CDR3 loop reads CASAADSGSYEQYF. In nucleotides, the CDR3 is TGTGCCAGCGCGGCGGACAGCGGATCCTACGAGCAGTACTTC.

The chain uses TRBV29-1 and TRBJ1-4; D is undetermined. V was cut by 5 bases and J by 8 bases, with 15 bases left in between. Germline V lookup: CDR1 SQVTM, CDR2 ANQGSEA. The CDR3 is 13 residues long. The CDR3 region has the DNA TGCAGCGTTCGGACGCGCCAAGGAGAAAAACTGTTTTTT. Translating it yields CSVRTRQGEKLFF.

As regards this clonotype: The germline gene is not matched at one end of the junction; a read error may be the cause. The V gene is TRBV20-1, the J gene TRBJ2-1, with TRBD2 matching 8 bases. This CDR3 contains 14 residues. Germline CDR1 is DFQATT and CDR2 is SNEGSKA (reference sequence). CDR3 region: CSARLAGGYNGQFF. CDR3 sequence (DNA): TGCAGTGCTAGACTGGCGGGAGGTTACAATGGGCAGTTCTTC.

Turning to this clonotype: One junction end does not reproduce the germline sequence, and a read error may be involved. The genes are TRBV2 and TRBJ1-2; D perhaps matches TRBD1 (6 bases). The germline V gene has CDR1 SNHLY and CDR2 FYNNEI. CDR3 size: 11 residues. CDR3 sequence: CLWWGLAGYTF. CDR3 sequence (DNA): TGCCTATGGTGGGGGCTGGCTGGCTACACCTTC.

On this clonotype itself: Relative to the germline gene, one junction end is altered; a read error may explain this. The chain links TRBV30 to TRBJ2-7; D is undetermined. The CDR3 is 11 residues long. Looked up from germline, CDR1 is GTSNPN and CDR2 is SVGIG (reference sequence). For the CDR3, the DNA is TGTGCCCGGAGTGTCTCTTACGAGCAGTACTTC. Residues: CARSVSYEQYF. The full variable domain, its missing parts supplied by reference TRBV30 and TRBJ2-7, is SQTIHQWPATLVQPVGSPLSLECTVEGTSNPNLYWYRQAAGRGLQLLFYSVGIGQISSEVPQNLSASRPQDRQFILSSKKLLLSDSGFYLCARSVSYEQYFGPGTRLTVT.

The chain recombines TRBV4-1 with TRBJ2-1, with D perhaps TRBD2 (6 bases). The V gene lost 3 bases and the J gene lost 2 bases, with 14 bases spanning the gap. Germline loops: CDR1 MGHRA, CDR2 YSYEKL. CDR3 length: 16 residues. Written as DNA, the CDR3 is TGCGCCAGCAGCCATCCGCGGGACCAAACCTACAATGAGCAGTTCTTC. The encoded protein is CASSHPRDQTYNEQFF.

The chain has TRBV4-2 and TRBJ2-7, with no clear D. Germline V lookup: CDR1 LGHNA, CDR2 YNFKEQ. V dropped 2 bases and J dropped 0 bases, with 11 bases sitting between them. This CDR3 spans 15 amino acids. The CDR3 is CASSQTVRSSYEQYF. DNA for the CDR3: TGTGCCAGCAGCCAAACCGTCAGAAGCTCCTACGAGCAGTACTTC.

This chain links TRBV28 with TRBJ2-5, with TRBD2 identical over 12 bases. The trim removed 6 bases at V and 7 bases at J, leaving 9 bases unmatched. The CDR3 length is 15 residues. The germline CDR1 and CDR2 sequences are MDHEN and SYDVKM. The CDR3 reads CASSRPTSGGLTQYF. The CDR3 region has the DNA TGTGCCAGCAGCCGACCCACTAGCGGGGGGTTGACCCAGTACTTC.

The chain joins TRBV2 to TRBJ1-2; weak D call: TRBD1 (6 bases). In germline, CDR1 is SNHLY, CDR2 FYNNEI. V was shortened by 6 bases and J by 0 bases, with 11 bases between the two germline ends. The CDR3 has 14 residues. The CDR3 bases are TGTGCCAGCAGGGTCAGGGGTACTAACTATGGCTACACCTTC. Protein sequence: CASRVRGTNYGYTF.

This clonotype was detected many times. In DNA, the CDR3 is TGTGCCAGCAGCTTACCCCGGGTCACTTCGGTAAATGAGCAGTTCTTC. It encodes CASSLPRVTSVNEQFF. This chain connects TRBV21-1 to TRBJ2-1; the table names TRBD1, a call not compared with the DNA. TRBV21-1 is described as a pseudogene. This CDR3 is built from 16 residues.

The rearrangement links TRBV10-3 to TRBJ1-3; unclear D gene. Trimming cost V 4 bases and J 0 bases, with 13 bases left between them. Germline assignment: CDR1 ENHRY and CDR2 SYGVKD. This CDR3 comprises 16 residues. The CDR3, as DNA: TGTGCCATCAGTGGTGGGTGGGATCCCTCTGGAAACACCATATATTTT. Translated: CAISGGWDPSGNTIYF.

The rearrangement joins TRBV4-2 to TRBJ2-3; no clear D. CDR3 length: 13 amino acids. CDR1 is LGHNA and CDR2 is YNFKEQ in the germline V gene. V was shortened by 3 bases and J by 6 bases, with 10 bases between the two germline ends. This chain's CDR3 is CASSHQASDTQYF. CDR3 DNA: TGTGCCAGCAGCCACCAAGCATCCGATACGCAGTATTTT.

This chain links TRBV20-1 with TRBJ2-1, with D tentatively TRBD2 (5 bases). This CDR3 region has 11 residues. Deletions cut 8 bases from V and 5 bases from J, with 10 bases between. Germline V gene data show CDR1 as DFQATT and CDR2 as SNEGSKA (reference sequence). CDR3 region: CSLGLNNEQFF. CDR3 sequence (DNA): TGCAGTCTCGGACTCAACAATGAGCAGTTCTTC.

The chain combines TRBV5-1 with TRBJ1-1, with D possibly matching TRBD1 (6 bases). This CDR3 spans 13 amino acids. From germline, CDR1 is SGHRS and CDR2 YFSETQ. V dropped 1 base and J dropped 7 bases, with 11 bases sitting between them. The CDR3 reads CASSLLGGDEAFF. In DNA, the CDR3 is TGCGCCAGCAGCTTGTTAGGGGGGGATGAAGCTTTCTTT.

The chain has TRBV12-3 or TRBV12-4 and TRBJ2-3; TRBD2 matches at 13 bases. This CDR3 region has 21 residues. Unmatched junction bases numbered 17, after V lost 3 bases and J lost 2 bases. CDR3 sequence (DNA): TGTGCCAGCAGTTTCCGCCTCGGGACTAGCGGGAACAAACTCACCACAGATACGCAGTATTTT. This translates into CASSFRLGTSGNKLTTDTQYF.

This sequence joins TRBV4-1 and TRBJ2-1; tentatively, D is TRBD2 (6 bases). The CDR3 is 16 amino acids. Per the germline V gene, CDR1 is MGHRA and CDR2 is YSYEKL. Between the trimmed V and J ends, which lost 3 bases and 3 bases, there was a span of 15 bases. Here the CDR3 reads CASSHGAGPDYNEQFF. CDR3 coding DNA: TGCGCCAGCAGCCACGGTGCGGGGCCCGACTACAATGAGCAGTTCTTC.

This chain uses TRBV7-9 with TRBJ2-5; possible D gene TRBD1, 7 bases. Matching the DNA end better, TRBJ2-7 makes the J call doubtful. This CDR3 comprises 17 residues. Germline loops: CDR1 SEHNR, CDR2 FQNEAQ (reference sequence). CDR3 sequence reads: CASSLAFRGDANYEQYF. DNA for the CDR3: TGTGCCAGCAGCTTAGCGTTCAGGGGGGACGCAAACTACGAGCAGTACTTC.

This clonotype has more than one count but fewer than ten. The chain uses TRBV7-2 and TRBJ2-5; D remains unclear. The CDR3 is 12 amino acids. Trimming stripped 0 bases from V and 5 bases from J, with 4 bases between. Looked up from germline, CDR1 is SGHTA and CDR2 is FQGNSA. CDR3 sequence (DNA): TGTGCCAGCAGCTTAGCGTACGAGACCCAGTACTTC. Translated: CASSLAYETQYF. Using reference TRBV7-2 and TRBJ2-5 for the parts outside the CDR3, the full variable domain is GAGVSQSPSNKVTEKGKDVELRCDPISGHTALYWYRQSLGQGLEFLIYFQGNSAPDKSGLPSDRFSAERTGGSVSTLTIQRTQQEDSAVYLCASSLAYETQYFGPGTRLLVL.

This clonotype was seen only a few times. CDR3 sequence reads: CASRTNDAREETQYF. CDR3 in DNA: TGCGCCAGCCGGACTAATGATGCGCGGGAAGAGACCCAGTACTTC. The V and J genes are TRBV4-1 and TRBJ2-5, with D perhaps matching TRBD2 (6 bases). The CDR3 sequence is 15 residues long. Between the trimmed V and J ends, which lost 8 bases and 3 bases, there was a span of 19 bases. Germline assignment: CDR1 MGHRA and CDR2 YSYEKL.

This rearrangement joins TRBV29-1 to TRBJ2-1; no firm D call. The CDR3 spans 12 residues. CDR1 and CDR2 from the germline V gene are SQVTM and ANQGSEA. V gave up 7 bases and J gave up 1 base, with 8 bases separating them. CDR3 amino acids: CSGTVSYNEQFF. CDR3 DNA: TGCAGCGGAACTGTATCCTACAATGAGCAGTTCTTC.

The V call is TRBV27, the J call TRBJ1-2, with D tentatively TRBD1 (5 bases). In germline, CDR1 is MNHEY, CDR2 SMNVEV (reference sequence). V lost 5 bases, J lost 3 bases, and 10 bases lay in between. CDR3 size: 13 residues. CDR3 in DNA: TGTGCCAGCAGTACAGGTCCTTACTATGGCTACACCTTC. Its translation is CASSTGPYYGYTF.

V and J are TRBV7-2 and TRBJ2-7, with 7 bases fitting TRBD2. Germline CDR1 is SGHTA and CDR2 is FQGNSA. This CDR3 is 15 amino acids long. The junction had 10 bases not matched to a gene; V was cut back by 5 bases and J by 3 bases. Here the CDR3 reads CASSPGRAGIYEQYF. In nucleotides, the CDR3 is TGTGCCAGCAGCCCCGGACGAGCGGGGATCTACGAGCAGTACTTC. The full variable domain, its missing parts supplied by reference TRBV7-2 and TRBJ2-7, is GAGVSQSPSNKVTEKGKDVELRCDPISGHTALYWYRQSLGQGLEFLIYFQGNSAPDKSGLPSDRFSAERTGGSVSTLTIQRTQQEDSAVYLCASSPGRAGIYEQYFGPGTRLTVT.

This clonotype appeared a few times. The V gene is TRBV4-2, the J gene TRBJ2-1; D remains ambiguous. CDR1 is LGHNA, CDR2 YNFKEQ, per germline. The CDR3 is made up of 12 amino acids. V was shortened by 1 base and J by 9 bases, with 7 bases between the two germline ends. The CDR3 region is CASSQGVSEQFF. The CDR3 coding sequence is TGTGCCAGCAGCCAAGGAGTCAGTGAGCAGTTCTTC.

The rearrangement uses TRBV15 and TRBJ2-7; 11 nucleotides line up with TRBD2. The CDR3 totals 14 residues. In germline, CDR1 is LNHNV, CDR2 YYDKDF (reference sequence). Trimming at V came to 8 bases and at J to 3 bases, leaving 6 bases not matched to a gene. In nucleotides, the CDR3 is TGTGCCACCGAGCCCGGGACTAGCGGCTACGAGCAGTACTTC. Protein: CATEPGTSGYEQYF.

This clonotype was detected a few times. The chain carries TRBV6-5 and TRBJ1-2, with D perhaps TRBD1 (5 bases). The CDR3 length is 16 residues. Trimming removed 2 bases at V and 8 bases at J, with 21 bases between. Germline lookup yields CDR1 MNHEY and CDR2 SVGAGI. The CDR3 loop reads CASSYEGPGQRWGYTF. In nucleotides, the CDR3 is TGTGCCAGCAGTTACGAGGGGCCAGGACAAAGGTGGGGCTACACCTTC.

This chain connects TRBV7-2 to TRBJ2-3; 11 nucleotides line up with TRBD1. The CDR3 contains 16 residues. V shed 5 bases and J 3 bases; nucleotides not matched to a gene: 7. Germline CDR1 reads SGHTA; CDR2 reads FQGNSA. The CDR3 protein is CASSVDRGLGTDTQYF. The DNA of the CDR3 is TGTGCCAGCAGCGTGGACAGGGGGCTAGGGACAGATACGCAGTATTTT.

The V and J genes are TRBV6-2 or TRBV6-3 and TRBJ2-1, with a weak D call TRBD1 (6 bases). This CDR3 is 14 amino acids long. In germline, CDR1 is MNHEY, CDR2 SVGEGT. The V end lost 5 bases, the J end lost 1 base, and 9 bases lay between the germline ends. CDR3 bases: TGTGCCAGCAGTCAGACAGGATCCTACAATGAGCAGTTCTTC. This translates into CASSQTGSYNEQFF.

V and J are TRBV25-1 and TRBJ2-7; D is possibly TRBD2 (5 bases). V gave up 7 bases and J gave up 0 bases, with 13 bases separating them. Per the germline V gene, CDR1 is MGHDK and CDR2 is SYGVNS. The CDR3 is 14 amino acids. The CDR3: CASTGNTNSYEQYF. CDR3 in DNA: TGTGCCAGCACCGGGAATACTAACTCCTACGAGCAGTACTTC.